This entry lists 24 T cell receptor beta chains sequenced from one sample in a study of T cells in Graves' hyperthyroidism and ophthalmopathy. RNA transcripts served as the template for amplifying TCR beta CDR3 regions. The HTBI set primed first-round TCR CDR3 RT-PCR. Using its own MiXCR run on the multiplex PCR reads, TCRdb lists one record per CDR3 protein. The profile shows some 550,000 distinct CDR3 sequences, more than 15% of them singletons. The sequenced sample was blood. The receptors derive from a woman in her 40s with Graves' ophthalmopathy.

This clonotype was counted at least ten times. This chain joins TRBV6-1 and TRBJ2-7; D perhaps matches TRBD1 (7 bases). The CDR3 totals 15 residues. The germline CDR1 and CDR2 sequences are MNHNS and SASEGT. Trimming removed 5 bases at V and 3 bases at J, with 17 bases between. CDR3 in amino acids: CASSFGQARGYEQYF. The CDR3 nucleotides read TGTGCCAGCAGTTTTGGACAGGCGCGGGGCTACGAGCAGTACTTC.

In this sample, this clonotype turned up many times. The chain joins TRBV25-1 to TRBJ1-6; the D gene is possibly TRBD1 (5 bases). The CDR3 loop spans 16 amino acids. Trimming stripped 2 bases from V and 8 bases from J, with 16 bases between. Germline V CDR1 and CDR2: MGHDK, SYGVNS. The CDR3 DNA follows: TGTGCCAGCAGTGAACTGGGAGAAGGGGACCATTCACCCCTCCACTTT. It encodes CASSELGEGDHSPLHF.

The V call is TRBV29-1, the J call TRBJ2-5, with D possibly being TRBD2 (6 bases). Germline CDR1 SQVTM, CDR2 ANQGSEA. The V gene lost 6 bases and the J gene lost 5 bases, with 16 bases spanning the gap. The CDR3 has 13 residues. The CDR3 DNA reads TGCAGCGTAATTTACGGGGCGGGGGAGACCCAGTACTTC. This codes for CSVIYGAGETQYF.

This clonotype has at least ten counts. CDR3 protein: CASRKGQAEGSPLHF. CDR3 nucleotide sequence: TGTGCCAGCAGGAAGGGCCAGGCCGAGGGTTCACCCCTCCACTTT. The chain combines TRBV7-9 with TRBJ1-6, with no clear D. Per germline, CDR1 SEHNR and CDR2 FQNEAQ (reference sequence). This CDR3 region has 15 residues. Trimming took off 6 bases at V and 9 bases at J, with 18 bases between the two ends.

This clonotype was counted a few times. The V and J genes are TRBV7-8 and TRBJ2-5; 11 bases align to TRBD2. In germline, CDR1 is SGHVS, CDR2 FQNEAQ. The CDR3 contains 16 residues. Germline trimming cut 5 bases from V and 1 base from J; bases unmatched to any gene: 6. In DNA form, the CDR3 reads TGTGCCAGCAGCGACCACCTAGCGGGGGGCCAAGAGACCCAGTACTTC. It is translated as CASSDHLAGGQETQYF.

This clonotype was picked up many times. The chain couples TRBV3-1 to TRBJ1-1; tentative D call: TRBD1 (5 bases). The CDR3 has 15 amino acids. Trimming stripped 3 bases from V and 2 bases from J, with 13 bases between. Germline V gene sequence: CDR1 LGHDT, CDR2 YNNKEL (reference sequence). The CDR3 protein is CASSQLGAANTEAFF. In nucleotides, the CDR3 is TGTGCCAGCAGCCAGCTCGGGGCGGCAAACACTGAAGCTTTCTTT.

This clonotype was detected only a few times. The rearrangement uses TRBV20-1 and TRBJ1-2; 8 nucleotides match TRBD1. This CDR3 comprises 12 residues. V was pared by 6 bases and J by 3 bases, with 3 bases of the junction left unmatched. Germline V gene lookup returns CDR1 DFQATT and CDR2 SNEGSKA (reference sequence). CDR3 bases: TGCAGTGCCGTACAGGGGGACTATGGCTACACCTTC. Residues: CSAVQGDYGYTF.

This clonotype was seen more than once but under ten times. The chain employs TRBV6-1 and TRBJ2-4, with no clear D. V lost 6 bases and J 8 bases, leaving 14 bases between the germline ends. This CDR3 contains 13 residues. Germline V gene lookup returns CDR1 MNHNS and CDR2 SASEGT. In DNA, the CDR3 is TGTGCCAGCAGACAAGTGGGGTGGGACATTCAGTACTTC. It yields the protein CASRQVGWDIQYF.

This clonotype showed up many times. This sequence joins TRBV2 and TRBJ2-7, with 9 bases aligning to TRBD1. The CDR3 loop spans 16 amino acids. The trim removed 2 bases at V and 5 bases at J, leaving 10 bases unmatched. Germline assignment: CDR1 SNHLY and CDR2 FYNNEI. Here the CDR3 DNA reads TGTGCCAGCAGTGAATGGGGACAGGGACCTACGCACGAGCAGTACTTC. This sequence encodes CASSEWGQGPTHEQYF.

The chain combines TRBV10-2 with TRBJ2-1; D gene unclear. V lost 9 bases and J 0 bases, leaving 12 bases between the germline ends. The CDR3 covers 14 residues. Germline V gene sequence: CDR1 WSHSY, CDR2 SAAADI. The CDR3 loop reads CASDNGFSYNEQFF. CDR3 sequence (DNA): TGCGCCAGTGACAATGGCTTCTCCTACAATGAGCAGTTCTTC.

This clonotype has ten or more counts. This rearrangement joins TRBV6-1 to TRBJ1-5; maybe TRBD1 (5 bases). Trimming removed 8 bases from V and 8 bases from J, with 25 bases in between. The CDR3 runs 16 residues. Germline lookup yields CDR1 MNHNS and CDR2 SASEGT. The DNA of the CDR3 is TGTGCCAGCCTGCTTGGGGACCCGTCCGGGTTTAAGCCCCAGCATTTT. It codes for CASLLGDPSGFKPQHF.

This clonotype occurred many times. Written as DNA, the CDR3 is TGTGCCAGCAGCTTAACGATGAGGACTGAAGCTTTCTTT. Translation: CASSLTMRTEAFF. The rearrangement joins TRBV7-3 to TRBJ1-1, with unresolved D. Germline V CDR1 and CDR2: SGHTA, FQGTGA. The CDR3 totals 13 residues. V gave up 0 bases and J gave up 5 bases, with 7 bases separating them.

Remarks on this clonotype: A much larger clone is a single base away; this may be a read error. The chain has TRBV7-3 and TRBJ2-1; the match to TRBD2 covers 15 bases. Trimming at V came to 2 bases and at J to 10 bases, leaving 12 bases not matched to a gene. The CDR3 loop spans 18 amino acids. Germline V gene lookup returns CDR1 SGHTA and CDR2 FQGTGA. The CDR3 nucleotides read TGTGCCAGCAGCTTACAGGCGGTGGGACTAGCGGGGGGAGGGGAGCAGTTCTTC. Translated: CASSLQAVGLAGGGEQFF.

This clonotype appeared many times. J is TRBJ2-3 and V is TRBV2; D unresolved. CDR1 is SNHLY and CDR2 is FYNNEI in the germline V gene. The CDR3 has 15 residues. V was clipped by 4 bases and J by 0 bases, with 11 bases between them. CDR3 nucleotide sequence: TGTGCCAGCAGTGCAGAAACCGGGAGCACAGATACGCAGTATTTT. Translation gives CASSAETGSTDTQYF.

CDR3 nucleotide sequence: TGTGCCAGCAGCTTGTGGATTAACACTGAAGCTTTCTTT. Its protein product is CASSLWINTEAFF. The chain links TRBV7-2 to TRBJ1-1; D remains unclear. Trimming removed 3 bases from V and 2 bases from J, with 7 bases in between. This CDR3 comprises 13 residues. Germline values: CDR1 SGHTA, CDR2 FQGNSA.

The table lists this clonotype with a few counts. This rearrangement joins TRBV28 to TRBJ1-4; D uncertain. Germline CDR1 MDHEN, CDR2 SYDVKM. V was shortened by 3 bases and J by 7 bases, with 15 bases between the two germline ends. CDR3 length equals 15 residues. CDR3 sequence: CASSFLVAGAEKLFF. CDR3 sequence (DNA): TGTGCCAGCAGTTTTCTGGTAGCGGGAGCTGAAAAACTGTTTTTT.

This clonotype was recorded many times. The chain's CDR3 is CASSKRDIGTEAFF. The CDR3 region has the DNA TGTGCCAGCAGCAAACGGGACATAGGGACTGAAGCTTTCTTT. The chain uses TRBV12-3 or TRBV12-4 and TRBJ1-1; D might be TRBD1 (6 bases). V gave up 6 bases and J gave up 5 bases, with 16 bases separating them. CDR3 length equals 14 residues.

This chain links TRBV16 with TRBJ2-3; TRBD2 is a possible D gene (7 bases). V dropped 7 bases and J dropped 6 bases, with 17 bases sitting between them. This CDR3 is built from 14 residues. The germline CDR1 and CDR2 sequences are KGHSY and FQNENV. The CDR3 sequence is CASTWGGYTDTQYF. The CDR3 DNA reads as TGTGCCAGCACCTGGGGGGGCTACACGGATACGCAGTATTTT. The variable domain in full, completed from reference TRBV16 and TRBJ2-3, reads GEEVAQTPKHLVRGEGQKAKLYCAPIKGHSYVFWYQQVLKNEFKFLISFQNENVFDETGMPKERFSAKCLPNSPCSLEIQATKLEDSAVYFCASTWGGYTDTQYFGPGTRLTVL.

This clonotype has a count of ten or more. The rearrangement uses TRBV3-1 and TRBJ2-2, with unresolved D. The CDR3 covers 14 residues. CDR1 LGHDT and CDR2 YNNKEL come from the germline V gene (reference sequence). The V and J ends lost 1 base and 6 bases respectively, with 9 bases between them. The CDR3 here is CASSQGPWAGELFF. In nucleotides, the CDR3 is TGTGCCAGCAGCCAAGGTCCTTGGGCCGGGGAGCTGTTTTTT.

This clonotype was found many times. A junction end diverges from the germline sequence, so it may reflect a read error. The chain uses TRBV3-1 and TRBJ1-1, with D perhaps TRBD1 (5 bases). CDR1 is LGHDT and CDR2 is YNNKEL in the germline V gene (reference sequence). This CDR3 comprises 12 residues. The CDR3 sequence: CASSQGGGEGFF. CDR3 in DNA: TGTGCCAGCAGCCAAGGGGGGGGGGAAGGTTTCTTT.

In its sample, this clonotype was seen a few times. The chain uses TRBV7-9 and TRBJ2-2; the D gene could be TRBD1 or TRBD2 (5 bases each). The V gene lost 7 bases and the J gene lost 0 bases, with 12 bases spanning the gap. This CDR3 contains 15 residues. Germline CDR1 reads SEHNR; CDR2 reads FQNEAQ (reference sequence). CDR3 region: CASTPVGPNTGELFF. Written as DNA, the CDR3 is TGTGCCAGCACCCCCGTGGGACCGAACACCGGGGAGCTGTTTTTT.

The chain carries TRBV20-1 and TRBJ1-5; D unclear. The CDR3 is 18 amino acids. Trimming took off 1 base at V and 0 bases at J, with 19 bases between the two ends. Germline CDR1 and CDR2: DFQATT and SNEGSKA (reference sequence). The CDR3 bases are TGCAGTGCTAGAGGGTTCGGGTCTGACCTCTTTAGCAATCAGCCCCAGCATTTT. Protein sequence: CSARGFGSDLFSNQPQHF.

This clonotype was counted many times. This chain uses TRBV6-2 or TRBV6-3 with TRBJ2-2; 8 bases are a match to TRBD2. This CDR3 is built from 16 residues. The V gene's germline CDR1 is MNHEY and CDR2 SVGEGT. The trim removed 2 bases at V and 4 bases at J, leaving 6 bases unmatched. The CDR3 spells CASSYDGGARTGELFF. In DNA form, the CDR3 reads TGTGCCAGCAGTTACGACGGGGGGGCCCGCACCGGGGAGCTGTTTTTT.

The CDR3 bases are TGCAGTGCTAGAGACTTCCAGGGTCCGGAGCCCCAGCATTTT. It codes for CSARDFQGPEPQHF. The J gene is TRBJ1-5, the V gene TRBV20-1, with D perhaps matching TRBD1 (5 bases). CDR1 and CDR2 from the germline V gene are DFQATT and SNEGSKA (reference sequence). Trimming shortened V by 0 bases and J by 8 bases, and 14 bases separated the two germline ends. CDR3 length: 14 residues.